The text below deals with one TCR beta chain. The antigen is not known. V lost 5 bases and J lost 1; bases outside the gene matches: 4. Germline CDR1 SGHVS, CDR2 FNYEAQ. The CDR3 has 15 residues. This table comes from immunoSEQ multiplex PCR, and its TCRdb copy is limited to in-frame clones, with some not included. The repertoire holds roughly 80,000 clones, with 75% to 95% as singletons. This entry belongs to a study of Tregs in tolerant kidney transplant recipients. General study findings and limits: Few patients were studied, so findings need validation in larger groups.

This sequence was found in a human donor who received a combined kidney and bone marrow transplant. Here the sequenced sample was Tregs from blood, taken before the transplant. The chain couples TRBV7-6 to TRBJ2-1; 8 bases match TRBD2. CDR3 bases: TGTGCCAGCAGCCCGGGGGGGTCATCCTACAATGAGCAGTTCTTC. Its translation is CASSPGGSSYNEQFF. The full variable domain, with the rest looked up from reference TRBV7-6 and TRBJ2-1, is GAGVSQSPRYKVTKRGQDVALRCDPISGHVSLYWYRQALGQGPEFLTYFNYEAQQDKSGLPNDRFSAERPEGSISTLTIQRTEQRDSAMYRCASSPGGSSYNEQFFGPGTRLTVL.